What follows is one T cell receptor beta chain and its context. Its antigen remains unknown. This entry belongs to a study of Ad26.COV2.S vaccination and SARS-CoV-2 variants. Overall study: The COV1001 Ad26.COV2.S trial arm included the donor. The study gave Ad26.COV2.S intramuscularly, once or twice 56 days apart. Findings and limits, study-wide: From the TCR breadth and depth analyses, total T cell responses may have been underestimated.

Trimming cost V 3 bases and J 6 bases; bases outside gene matches: 9. The V gene's germline CDR1 is SGHVS and CDR2 FQNEAQ. The CDR3 is 16 amino acids. Using immunoSEQ multiplex PCR, the repertoire was profiled, and TCRdb retains in-frame clones only, with some absent. The top ten hold roughly 1.5% of the sample, which has roughly 700,000 clones, more than 70% seen once. The treatment was: roughly 18 received Ad26.COV2.S at low or high dose, single or two shots; 5 received placebo; per-sample allocation not given. Day 63 after the first vaccine or placebo injection was the time point for sampling. Ad26 vector vaccine expressed Wuhan-strain SARS-CoV-2 spike.

This specimen consisted of peripheral blood, obtained in a trial of Ad26.COV2.S vaccine versus placebo. The chain uses TRBV7-8 and TRBJ2-2, with 8 bases fitting TRBD2. The TCR originated in a person between 18 and 60 years old who received the Ad26.COV2.S COVID-19 vaccine or a placebo. The CDR3 is CASSFPGLESSGELFF. Written as DNA, the CDR3 is TGTGCCAGCAGCTTTCCGGGACTAGAGTCCTCCGGGGAGCTGTTTTTT.